Listed below are T cell receptor beta chains from one sample, sequenced in a study of cytomegalovirus exposure and HLA in healthy donors. TCRdb's copy holds only in-frame clones and misses some; the assay was immunoSEQ multiplex PCR. Among over 150,000 clones listed, 70% to 75% were seen once. Material: PBMCs. Receptor source: a male donor in good health and CMV-seronegative. The CDR3 runs from the conserved cysteine through the conserved F or W.

v_gene: TRBV20-1
j_gene: TRBJ2-3
len: 10
CDR3aa: CSVGTDTQYF

v_gene: TRBV4-1
j_gene: TRBJ1-5
len: 17
CDR3aa: CASSRQGQGVSNQPQHF

v_gene: TRBV19
j_gene: TRBJ1-5
len: 13
CDR3aa: CASREFNEQPQHF

v_gene: TRBV11-2
j_gene: TRBJ2-7
len: 14
CDR3aa: CASTSRDSSYEQYF

v_gene: TRBV28
j_gene: TRBJ2-1
len: 15
CDR3aa: CASSLEREVNNEQFF

v_gene: TRBV5-1
j_gene: TRBJ1-2
len: 14
CDR3aa: CASRPRQTNYGYTF

v_gene: TRBV18
j_gene: TRBJ2-1
len: 16
CDR3aa: CASSLGTSGGYNEQFF

v_gene: TRBV6-5
j_gene: TRBJ2-2
len: 12
CDR3aa: CASSSVNGELFF

v_gene: TRBV29-1
j_gene: TRBJ1-2
len: 14
CDR3aa: CSVEGQGYNYGYTF

v_gene: TRBV7-8
j_gene: TRBJ2-1
len: 13
CDR3aa: CASSLNRESEQFF

v_gene: TRBV6-5
j_gene: TRBJ1-1
len: 14
CDR3aa: CASSYGPWNTEAFF

v_gene: TRBV2
j_gene: TRBJ2-1
len: 15
CDR3aa: CASAGGASTYNEQFF

v_gene: TRBV15
j_gene: TRBJ1-1
len: 17
CDR3aa: CATSSDPNRGRNTEAFF

v_gene: TRBV10-3
j_gene: TRBJ2-1
len: 16
CDR3aa: CAISERGSGGVNEQFF

v_gene: TRBV9
j_gene: TRBJ2-7
len: 13
CDR3aa: CASSVRAGVEQYF

v_gene: TRBV5-4
j_gene: TRBJ1-2
len: 17
CDR3aa: CASSLGESRQGYNGYTF

v_gene: TRBV9
j_gene: TRBJ2-2
len: 16
CDR3aa: CASSVVGSPNTGELFF

v_gene: TRBV14
j_gene: TRBJ2-7
len: 11
CDR3aa: CASSRSYEQYF

v_gene: TRBV28
j_gene: TRBJ2-1
len: 15
CDR3aa: CASSDTSGGANEQFF

v_gene: TRBV30
j_gene: TRBJ1-2
len: 13
CDR3aa: CAWSLGRGYGYTF

v_gene: TRBV6-1
j_gene: TRBJ2-3
len: 15
CDR3aa: CASSGLQVSTDTQYF

v_gene: TRBV29-1
j_gene: TRBJ2-7
len: 11
CDR3aa: CSVGQIYEQYF

v_gene: TRBV27
j_gene: TRBJ2-5
len: 15
CDR3aa: CASSLYPSETETQYF

v_gene: TRBV11-2
j_gene: TRBJ2-7
len: 13
CDR3aa: CASTLGTTNEQYF

v_gene: TRBV18
j_gene: TRBJ2-3
len: 13
CDR3aa: CASSPPNTDTQYF

v_gene: TRBV27
j_gene: TRBJ1-4
len: 16
CDR3aa: CASSFLRGQGDEKLFF

v_gene: TRBV9
j_gene: TRBJ1-4
len: 12
CDR3aa: CASRPRDEKLFF

v_gene: TRBV6-6
j_gene: TRBJ2-3
len: 12
CDR3aa: CASSLRSDTQYF

v_gene: TRBV6-1
j_gene: TRBJ2-3
len: 12
CDR3aa: CASSDGSDTQYF

v_gene: TRBV27
j_gene: -
len: 13
CDR3aa: CASRSGAAYEQYF

v_gene: TRBV19
j_gene: TRBJ2-1
len: 15
CDR3aa: CASSYSRGAHNEQFF

v_gene: TRBV7-9
j_gene: TRBJ2-1
len: 13
CDR3aa: CASRPGLNNEQFF

v_gene: TRBV6-6
j_gene: TRBJ1-2
len: 16
CDR3aa: CASSYLSRGDLDGYTF

v_gene: TRBV7-2
j_gene: TRBJ2-3
len: 17
CDR3aa: CASSLAASGTSTDTQYF

v_gene: TRBV7-3
j_gene: TRBJ2-1
len: 15
CDR3aa: CASSLDSLSYNEQFF

v_gene: TRBV6-1
j_gene: TRBJ1-1
len: 15
CDR3aa: CASRMWAGLNTEAFF

v_gene: TRBV30
j_gene: TRBJ1-5
len: 15
CDR3aa: CAWSAGQARDQPQHF

v_gene: TRBV15
j_gene: TRBJ2-5
len: 14
CDR3aa: CATSRDLEGETQYF

v_gene: TRBV27
j_gene: TRBJ2-1
len: 11
CDR3aa: CASRSGSEQFF

v_gene: TRBV5-1
j_gene: TRBJ1-2
len: 14
CDR3aa: CASSFGGAEGGYTF

v_gene: TRBV7-9
j_gene: TRBJ1-5
len: 17
CDR3aa: CSSSRHGPRLRNQPQHF

v_gene: TRBV28
j_gene: TRBJ2-1
len: 19
CDR3aa: CASSLTLQGLAITTNEQFF

v_gene: TRBV6-6
j_gene: TRBJ2-1
len: 14
CDR3aa: CATLTGGPRGVQFF

v_gene: TRBV5-6
j_gene: TRBJ1-1
len: 16
CDR3aa: CASSLGGQVANTEAFF

v_gene: TRBV4-1
j_gene: TRBJ2-3
len: 16
CDR3aa: CASSQDQAGVLDTQYF

v_gene: TRBV30
j_gene: TRBJ2-3
len: 20
CDR3aa: CAWSDSLAGAPVGSTDTQYF

v_gene: TRBV7-2
j_gene: TRBJ1-1
len: 16
CDR3aa: CASSLIEGTGGNKAFF

v_gene: TRBV10-3
j_gene: TRBJ1-2
len: 14
CDR3aa: CAISSGTSRDGYTF

v_gene: TRBV29-1
j_gene: TRBJ2-7
len: 11
CDR3aa: CSVSGTYEQYF

v_gene: TRBV7-9
j_gene: TRBJ1-1
len: 13
CDR3aa: CASSLAQGGEAFF

v_gene: TRBV23-1
j_gene: TRBJ1-2
len: 14
CDR3aa: CASSPGQGEYGYTF